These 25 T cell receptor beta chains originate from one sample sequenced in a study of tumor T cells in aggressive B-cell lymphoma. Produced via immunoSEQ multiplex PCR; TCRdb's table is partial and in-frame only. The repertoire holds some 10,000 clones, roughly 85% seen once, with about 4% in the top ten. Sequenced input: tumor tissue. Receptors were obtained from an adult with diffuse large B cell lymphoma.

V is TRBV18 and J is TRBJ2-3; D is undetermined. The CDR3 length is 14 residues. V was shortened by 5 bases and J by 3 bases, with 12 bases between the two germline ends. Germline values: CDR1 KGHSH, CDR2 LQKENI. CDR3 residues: CASSSGGGTDTQYF. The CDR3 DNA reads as TGTGCCAGCTCATCGGGTGGTGGAACAGATACGCAGTATTTT. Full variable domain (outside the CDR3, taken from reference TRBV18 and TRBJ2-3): NAGVMQNPRHLVRRRGQEARLRCSPMKGHSHVYWYRQLPEEGLKFMVYLQKENIIDESGMPKERFSAEFPKEGPSILRIQQVVRGDSAAYFCASSSGGGTDTQYFGPGTRLTVL.

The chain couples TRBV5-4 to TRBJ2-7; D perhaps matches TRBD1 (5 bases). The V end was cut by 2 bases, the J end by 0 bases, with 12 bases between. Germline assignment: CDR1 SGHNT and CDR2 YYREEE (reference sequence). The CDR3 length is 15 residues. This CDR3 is CASSFTDRASYEQYF. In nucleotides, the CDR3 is TGTGCCAGCAGCTTTACTGACAGAGCCTCCTACGAGCAGTACTTC.

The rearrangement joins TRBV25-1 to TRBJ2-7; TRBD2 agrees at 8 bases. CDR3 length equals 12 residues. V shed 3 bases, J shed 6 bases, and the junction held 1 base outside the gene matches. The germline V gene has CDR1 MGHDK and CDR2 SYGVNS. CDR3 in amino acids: CASSDGGVEQYF. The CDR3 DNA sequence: TGTGCCAGCAGTGACGGGGGGGTCGAGCAGTACTTC.

The chain's CDR3 is CASSVAVAAGGTQYF. As DNA, the CDR3 is TGTGCCAGCAGCGTAGCTGTAGCGGCAGGTGGTACGCAGTATTTT. This chain connects TRBV9 to TRBJ2-3; perhaps TRBD2 as D (6 bases). Trimming removed 0 bases from V and 8 bases from J, with 16 bases in between. Per germline, CDR1 SGDLS and CDR2 YYNGEE. The CDR3 length is 15 residues.

CDR3 residues: CASSLGPSVTGELFF. DNA for the CDR3: TGTGCCAGCAGCTTAGGCCCGAGCGTCACCGGGGAGCTGTTTTTT. The chain is built from TRBV7-2 and TRBJ2-2, with D hard to call. Germline V gene lookup returns CDR1 SGHTA and CDR2 FQGNSA. The CDR3 is 15 residues long. V was pared by 1 base and J by 4 bases, with 10 bases between.

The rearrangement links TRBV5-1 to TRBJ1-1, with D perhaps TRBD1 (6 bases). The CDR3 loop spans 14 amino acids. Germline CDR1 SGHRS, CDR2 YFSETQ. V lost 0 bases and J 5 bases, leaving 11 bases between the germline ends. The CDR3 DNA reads TGCGCCAGCAGCTTGGGAGGGGGTTGGACTGAAGCTTTCTTT. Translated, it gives CASSLGGGWTEAFF.

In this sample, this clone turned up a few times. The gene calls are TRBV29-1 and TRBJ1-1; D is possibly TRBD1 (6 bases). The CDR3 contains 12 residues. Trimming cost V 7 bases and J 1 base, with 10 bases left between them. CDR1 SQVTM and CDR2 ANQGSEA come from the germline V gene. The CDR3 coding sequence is TGCAGCGCCGGGGGGGCGAACACTGAAGCTTTCTTT. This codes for CSAGGANTEAFF.

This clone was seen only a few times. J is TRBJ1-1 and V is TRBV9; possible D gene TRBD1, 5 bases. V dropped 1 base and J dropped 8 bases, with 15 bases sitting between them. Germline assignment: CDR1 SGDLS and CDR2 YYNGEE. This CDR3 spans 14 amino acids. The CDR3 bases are TGTGCCAGCAGCGTACAGGGCCTTTTGTCGGAAGCTTTCTTT. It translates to CASSVQGLLSEAFF.

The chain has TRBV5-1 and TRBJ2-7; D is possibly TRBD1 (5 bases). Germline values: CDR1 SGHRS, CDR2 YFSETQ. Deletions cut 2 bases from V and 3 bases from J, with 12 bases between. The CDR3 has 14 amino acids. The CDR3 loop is CASSFSGQIYEQYF. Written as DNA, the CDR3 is TGCGCCAGCAGCTTTTCAGGGCAGATCTACGAGCAGTACTTC.

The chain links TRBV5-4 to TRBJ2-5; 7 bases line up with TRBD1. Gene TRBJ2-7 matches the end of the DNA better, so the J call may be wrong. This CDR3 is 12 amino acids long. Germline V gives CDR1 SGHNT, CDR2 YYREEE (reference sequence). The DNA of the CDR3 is TGTGCCAGCAGCAGACAGGGTTACGAGCAGTACTTC. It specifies CASSRQGYEQYF.

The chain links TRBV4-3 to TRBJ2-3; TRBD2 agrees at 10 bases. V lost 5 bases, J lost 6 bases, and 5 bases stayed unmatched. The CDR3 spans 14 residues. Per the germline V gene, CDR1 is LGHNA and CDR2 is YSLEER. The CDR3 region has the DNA TGCGCCAGCAGCTTCGGGACTAGCGTCGATACGCAGTATTTT. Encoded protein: CASSFGTSVDTQYF.

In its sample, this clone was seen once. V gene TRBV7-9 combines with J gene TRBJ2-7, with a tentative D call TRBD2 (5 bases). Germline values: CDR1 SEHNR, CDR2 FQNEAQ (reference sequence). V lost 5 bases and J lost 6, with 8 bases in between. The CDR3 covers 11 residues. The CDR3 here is CASSEGSEQYF. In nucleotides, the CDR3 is TGTGCCAGCAGCGAGGGTTCCGAGCAGTACTTC.

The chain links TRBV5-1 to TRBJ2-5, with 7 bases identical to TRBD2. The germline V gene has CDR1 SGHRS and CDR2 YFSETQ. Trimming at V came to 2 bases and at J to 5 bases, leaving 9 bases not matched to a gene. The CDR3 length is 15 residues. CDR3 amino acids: CASSFAGARSETQYF. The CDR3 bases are TGCGCCAGCAGCTTTGCGGGAGCGCGTTCTGAGACCCAGTACTTC.

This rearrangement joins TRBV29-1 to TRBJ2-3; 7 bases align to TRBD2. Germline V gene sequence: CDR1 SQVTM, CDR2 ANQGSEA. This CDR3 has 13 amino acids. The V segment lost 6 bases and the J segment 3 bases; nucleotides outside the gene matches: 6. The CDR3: CSVQGGSTDTQYF. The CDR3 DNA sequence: TGCAGCGTCCAGGGCGGGAGTACAGATACGCAGTATTTT.

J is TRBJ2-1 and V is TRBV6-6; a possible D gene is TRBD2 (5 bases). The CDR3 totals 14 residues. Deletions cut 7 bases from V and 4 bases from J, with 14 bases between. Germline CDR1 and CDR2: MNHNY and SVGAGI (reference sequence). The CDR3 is CASTMAWEYNEQFF. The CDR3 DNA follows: TGTGCCAGCACCATGGCGTGGGAGTACAATGAGCAGTTCTTC.

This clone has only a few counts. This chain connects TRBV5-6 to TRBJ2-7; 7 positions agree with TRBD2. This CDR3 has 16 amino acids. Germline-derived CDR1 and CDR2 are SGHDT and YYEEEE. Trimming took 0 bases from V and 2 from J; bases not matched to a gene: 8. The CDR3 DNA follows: TGTGCCAGCAGCTTGGCCCGGGCTAGCGGAACCTACGAGCAGTACTTC. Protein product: CASSLARASGTYEQYF.

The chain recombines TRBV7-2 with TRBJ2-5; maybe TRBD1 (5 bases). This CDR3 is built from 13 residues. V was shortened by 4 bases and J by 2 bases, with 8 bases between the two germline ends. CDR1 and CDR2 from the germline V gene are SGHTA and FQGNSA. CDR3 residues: CASSSSGQETQYF. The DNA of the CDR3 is TGTGCCAGCAGCTCGTCAGGGCAAGAGACCCAGTACTTC. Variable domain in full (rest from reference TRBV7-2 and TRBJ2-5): GAGVSQSPSNKVTEKGKDVELRCDPISGHTALYWYRQSLGQGLEFLIYFQGNSAPDKSGLPSDRFSAERTGGSVSTLTIQRTQQEDSAVYLCASSSSGQETQYFGPGTRLLVL.

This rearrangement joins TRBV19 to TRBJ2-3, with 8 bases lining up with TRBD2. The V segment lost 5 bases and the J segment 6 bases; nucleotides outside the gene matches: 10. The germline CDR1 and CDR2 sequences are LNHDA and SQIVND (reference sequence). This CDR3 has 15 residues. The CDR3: CASSFSAGGADTQYF. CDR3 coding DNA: TGTGCCAGTAGTTTCAGCGCGGGAGGAGCTGATACGCAGTATTTT.

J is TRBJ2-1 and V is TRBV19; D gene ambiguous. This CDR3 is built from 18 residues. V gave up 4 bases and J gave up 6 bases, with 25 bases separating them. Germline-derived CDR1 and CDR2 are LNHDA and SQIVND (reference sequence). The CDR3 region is CASSTPRRVGRQLNEQFF. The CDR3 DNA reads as TGTGCCAGTAGTACCCCGCGGCGAGTGGGTCGGCAGCTCAATGAGCAGTTCTTC.

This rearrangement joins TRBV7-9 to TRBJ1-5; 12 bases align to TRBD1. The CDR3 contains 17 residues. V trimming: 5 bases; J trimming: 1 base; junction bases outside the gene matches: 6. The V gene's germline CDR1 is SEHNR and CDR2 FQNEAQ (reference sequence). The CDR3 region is CASSHGTGGRSNQPQHF. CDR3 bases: TGTGCCAGCAGCCATGGGACAGGGGGCAGAAGCAATCAGCCCCAGCATTTT. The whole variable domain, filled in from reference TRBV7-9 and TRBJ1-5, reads DTGVSQNPRHKITKRGQNVTFRCDPISEHNRLYWYRQTLGQGPEFLTYFQNEAQLEKSRLLSDRFSAERPKGSFSTLEIQRTEQGDSAMYLCASSHGTGGRSNQPQHFGDGTRLSIL.

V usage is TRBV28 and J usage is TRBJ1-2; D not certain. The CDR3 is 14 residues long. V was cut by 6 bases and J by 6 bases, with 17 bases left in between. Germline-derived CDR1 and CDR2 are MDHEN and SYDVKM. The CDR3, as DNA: TGTGCCAGCAGCCTCGCCCGATTACTAAATGGCTACACCTTC. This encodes CASSLARLLNGYTF.

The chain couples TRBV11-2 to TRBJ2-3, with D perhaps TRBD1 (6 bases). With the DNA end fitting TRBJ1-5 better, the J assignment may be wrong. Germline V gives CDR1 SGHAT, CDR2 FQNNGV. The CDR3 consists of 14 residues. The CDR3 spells CASSLDGGRDTQHF. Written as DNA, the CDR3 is TGTGCCAGCAGCTTAGACGGGGGGCGGGATACGCAGCATTTT.

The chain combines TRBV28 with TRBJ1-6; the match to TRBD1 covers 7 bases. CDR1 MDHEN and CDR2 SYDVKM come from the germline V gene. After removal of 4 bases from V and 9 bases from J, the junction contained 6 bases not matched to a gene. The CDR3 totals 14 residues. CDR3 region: CASSSRTGRSPLHF. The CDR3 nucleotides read TGTGCCAGCAGTTCCAGGACAGGCCGTTCACCCCTCCACTTT.

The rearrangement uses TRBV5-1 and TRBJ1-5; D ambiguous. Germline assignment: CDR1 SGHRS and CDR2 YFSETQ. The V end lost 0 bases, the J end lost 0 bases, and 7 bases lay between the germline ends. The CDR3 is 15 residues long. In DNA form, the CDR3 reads TGCGCCAGCAGCTTGGGGAGAGGTAGCAATCAGCCCCAGCATTTT. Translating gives CASSLGRGSNQPQHF.

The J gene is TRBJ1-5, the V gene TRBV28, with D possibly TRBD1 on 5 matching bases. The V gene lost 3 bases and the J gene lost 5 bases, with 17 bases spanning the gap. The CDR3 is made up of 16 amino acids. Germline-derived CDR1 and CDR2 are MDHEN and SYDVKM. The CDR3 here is CASSLLTRGRDQPQHF. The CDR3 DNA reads TGTGCCAGCAGTTTGTTGACAAGGGGTCGGGATCAGCCCCAGCATTTT. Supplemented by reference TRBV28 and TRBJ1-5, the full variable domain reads DVKVTQSSRYLVKRTGEKVFLECVQDMDHENMFWYRQDPGLGLRLIYFSYDVKMKEKGDIPEGYSVSREKKERFSLILESASTNQTSMYLCASSLLTRGRDQPQHFGDGTRLSIL.